This entry concerns a single T cell receptor beta chain. Its antigen is not identified. Germline-derived CDR1 and CDR2 are SGHAT and FQNNGV. The CDR3 consists of 12 residues. Between the trimmed V and J ends, which lost 5 bases and 5 bases, there was a span of 7 bases. The data belong to a study of immune evolution from preneoplasia to lung adenocarcinoma. Study conclusions and caveats: Later-stage lesions seemingly showed higher T cell density and diversity than normal lung. Normal lung had the highest top T cell clone frequencies.

Resections took place in Japan or China from about 2014 to 2017. H&E slides confirmed each diagnosis, reviewed by two pathologists independently. Assay: immunoSEQ multiplex PCR; the TCRdb copy retains only in-frame clones and omits some. The table shows roughly 3,500 clones, with around four fifths occurring only once. V and J are TRBV11-2 and TRBJ1-5; D uncertain. This clonotype was sampled from an older person with lung adenocarcinoma. Sequencing was performed on FFPE adjacent normal lung tissue. The CDR3 sequence is CASSGNDQPQHF. As DNA, the CDR3 is TGTGCCAGCAGCGGGAACGATCAGCCCCAGCATTTT.